These 21 T cell receptor beta chains were sequenced from one sample in a study of blood T cell repertoires in COVID-19. Here immunoSEQ multiplex PCR was the method, and the copy in TCRdb shows in-frame clones only, minus some. In the table there are about 310,000 clones, around 86% of which are singletons. Sequenced material: peripheral blood. Receptors were obtained from a man in his fifties with active or convalescent COVID-19.

This sequence joins TRBV28 and TRBJ2-7; TRBD2 aligns across 7 bases. CDR1 and CDR2 from the germline V gene are MDHEN and SYDVKM. The CDR3 is made up of 16 amino acids. Trimming removed 2 bases from V and 3 bases from J; junction bases left unmatched: 10. CDR3 sequence reads: CASSLGGVAGSYEQYF. DNA for the CDR3: TGTGCCAGCAGTTTAGGCGGGGTAGCGGGTAGCTACGAGCAGTACTTC.

Turning to this clone: A read error may account for a junction end that differs from germline. The chain carries TRBV7-6 and TRBJ2-7; no definite D call. This CDR3 is built from 13 residues. The V gene's germline CDR1 is SGHVS and CDR2 FNYEAQ. The CDR3, as DNA: TGTGCCAGCAGCACTCTTGACTCCGACGAGCAGTACTTC. Translated: CASSTLDSDEQYF.

This chain joins TRBV7-3 and TRBJ2-2; 7 bases are shared with TRBD2. In germline, CDR1 is SGHTA, CDR2 FQGTGA. The trim removed 2 bases at V and 2 bases at J, leaving 2 bases unmatched. This CDR3 spans 15 amino acids. CDR3 sequence reads: CASSLGGLNTGELFF. CDR3 coding DNA: TGTGCCAGCAGCTTAGGGGGACTAAACACCGGGGAGCTGTTTTTT.

This clone was counted once. The chain combines TRBV27 with TRBJ2-1, with 9 bases fitting TRBD2. The CDR3 is made up of 20 amino acids. CDR1 is MNHEY, CDR2 SMNVEV, per germline (reference sequence). V lost 0 bases to trimming and J lost 2 bases; unmatched junction nucleotides: 14. Written as DNA, the CDR3 is TGTGCCAGCAGTTTATCCTCGGCTAGCGGGGCCGCCTGGGCCTACAATGAGCAGTTCTTC. The encoded protein is CASSLSSASGAAWAYNEQFF.

The chain combines TRBV5-1 with TRBJ2-3, with 7 bases lining up with TRBD2. Germline values: CDR1 SGHRS, CDR2 YFSETQ. The CDR3 loop spans 14 amino acids. V shed 5 bases and J 1 base; nucleotides not matched to a gene: 4. The CDR3 spells CASSWAGGTDTQYF. The CDR3 nucleotides read TGCGCCAGCAGTTGGGCGGGGGGCACAGATACGCAGTATTTT.

This clone turned up a few times. This chain connects TRBV6-5 to TRBJ2-7; unclear D gene. Between the trimmed V and J ends, which lost 0 bases and 2 bases, there was a span of 11 bases. Germline V CDR1 and CDR2: MNHEY, SVGAGI. The CDR3 totals 15 residues. CDR3 nucleotide sequence: TGTGCCAGCAGTTACTCGAGCGCATACGCCTACGAGCAGTACTTC. Translating it yields CASSYSSAYAYEQYF.

The chain recombines TRBV11-2 with TRBJ1-2, with D maybe TRBD1 (6 bases). Germline V gene sequence: CDR1 SGHAT, CDR2 FQNNGV. The V end lost 5 bases, the J end lost 4 bases, and 17 bases lay between the germline ends. The CDR3 extends over 15 amino acids. DNA for the CDR3: TGTGCCAGCAGCCGACGGGGGGACACCATCTATGGCTACACCTTC. Protein product: CASSRRGDTIYGYTF.

The V and J genes are TRBV28 and TRBJ2-7, with D perhaps matching TRBD2 (5 bases). The V gene lost 3 bases and the J gene lost 6 bases, with 18 bases spanning the gap. This CDR3 comprises 15 residues. In germline, CDR1 is MDHEN, CDR2 SYDVKM. The CDR3 protein is CASSLAEWGRGEQYF. In DNA, the CDR3 is TGTGCCAGCAGTTTGGCGGAATGGGGTCGGGGCGAGCAGTACTTC.

V is TRBV4-2 and J is TRBJ2-1, with TRBD2 matching 9 bases. The CDR3 has 17 residues. From germline, CDR1 is LGHNA and CDR2 YNFKEQ. The V and J ends lost 5 bases and 4 bases, in that order; junction bases with no gene match: 12. For the CDR3, the DNA is TGTGCCAGCAGCTCCCGTCCGTTAGCGGGGGATTACAATGAGCAGTTCTTC. Residues: CASSSRPLAGDYNEQFF.

The chain recombines TRBV7-2 with TRBJ1-2, with D uncertain. Germline V CDR1 and CDR2: SGHTA, FQGNSA. CDR3 length: 13 residues. V was pared by 5 bases and J by 0 bases, with 7 bases between. CDR3 protein: CASSANSNYGYTF. CDR3 DNA sequence: TGTGCCAGCAGCGCTAATTCTAACTATGGCTACACCTTC.

The rearrangement links TRBV7-3 to TRBJ2-1; 16 nucleotides agree with TRBD2. Trimming cost V 5 bases and J 2 bases; bases outside gene matches: 3. CDR3 size: 17 residues. Germline V gene data show CDR1 as SGHTA and CDR2 as FQGTGA. In DNA form, the CDR3 reads TGTGCCAGCAGCCAGGGACTAGCGGGAGGGCCCTACAATGAGCAGTTCTTC. It codes for CASSQGLAGGPYNEQFF.

The rearrangement joins TRBV7-2 to TRBJ2-1; D unresolved. The V end was cut by 5 bases, the J end by 3 bases, with 14 bases between. Germline V lookup: CDR1 SGHTA, CDR2 FQGNSA. The CDR3 totals 15 residues. CDR3 in amino acids: CASSPSRVFYNEQFF. DNA of the CDR3: TGTGCCAGCAGCCCTAGTCGAGTTTTCTACAATGAGCAGTTCTTC.

The chain recombines TRBV6-5 with TRBJ1-6, with 9 bases that match TRBD1. V gave up 6 bases and J gave up 12 bases; unmatched junction bases: 6. Germline V CDR1 and CDR2: MNHEY, SVGAGI. This CDR3 contains 13 residues. This CDR3 is CASRDTGGQPLHF. CDR3 nucleotide sequence: TGTGCCAGCAGGGACACAGGGGGCCAACCCCTCCACTTT.

V is TRBV30 and J is TRBJ1-2, with no clear D. V lost 2 bases and J 8 bases, leaving 15 bases between the germline ends. CDR3 length: 13 amino acids. Germline V gene sequence: CDR1 GTSNPN, CDR2 SVGIG (reference sequence). The CDR3 region is CAWSISALSGYTF. The CDR3 nucleotides read TGTGCCTGGAGTATCAGCGCTCTGAGCGGCTACACCTTC.

The chain joins TRBV7-3 to TRBJ2-3; perhaps TRBD1 as D (5 bases). With 4 bases removed from V and 8 bases from J, the gap between germline ends came to 16 bases. Per the germline V gene, CDR1 is SGHTA and CDR2 is FQGTGA. The CDR3 spans 14 residues. This chain's CDR3 is CASSSQLQDRTQYF. As DNA, the CDR3 is TGTGCCAGCAGCTCCCAGTTACAGGACCGTACGCAGTATTTT.

This clone appeared a single time. The chain combines TRBV6-5 with TRBJ2-1; D gene uncertain. Germline V lookup: CDR1 MNHEY, CDR2 SVGAGI. The CDR3 is 15 residues long. V was cut by 8 bases and J by 1 base, with 15 bases left in between. As DNA, the CDR3 is TGTGCCAGCTGTTCAGGCTCGCCTTCCTACAATGAGCAGTTCTTC. Its protein is CASCSGSPSYNEQFF.

J is TRBJ1-6 and V is TRBV9; 8 positions match TRBD1. Germline CDR1 SGDLS, CDR2 YYNGEE. This CDR3 spans 13 amino acids. V lost 7 bases, J lost 7 bases, and 4 bases stayed unmatched. The CDR3 spells CASGDRSNSPLHF. In nucleotides, the CDR3 is TGTGCCAGCGGGGACAGGTCCAATTCACCCCTCCACTTT.

The V and J genes are TRBV13 and TRBJ1-5; 7 bases align to TRBD1. This CDR3 is 15 amino acids long. Germline CDR1 is PRHDT and CDR2 is FYEKMQ (reference sequence). V dropped 2 bases and J dropped 2; count of bases not matched to a gene: 3. CDR3 loop: CASSLQGEGNQPQHF. In nucleotides, the CDR3 is TGTGCCAGCAGCTTACAGGGGGAGGGCAATCAGCCCCAGCATTTT.

The chain carries TRBV28 and TRBJ1-2; D unclear. The CDR3 is made up of 11 amino acids. V was cut by 2 bases and J by 9 bases, with 7 bases left in between. CDR1 and CDR2 (germline): MDHEN, SYDVKM. CDR3 in amino acids: CASSLRTSYTF. In DNA, the CDR3 is TGTGCCAGCAGTTTACGGACTAGCTACACCTTC.

The V gene is TRBV7-9, the J gene TRBJ2-1; D is perhaps TRBD1 (6 bases). V was shortened by 4 bases and J by 5 bases, with 15 bases between the two germline ends. CDR3 length: 15 residues. Looked up from germline, CDR1 is SEHNR and CDR2 is FQNEAQ (reference sequence). The CDR3 protein is CASSSDRRWDNEQFF. The DNA for the CDR3 is TGTGCCAGCAGCTCTGACAGGCGGTGGGACAATGAGCAGTTCTTC.

This sequence joins TRBV4-1 and TRBJ1-3; D is ambiguous. The V end lost 1 base, the J end lost 0 bases, and 7 bases lay between the germline ends. The germline V gene has CDR1 MGHRA and CDR2 YSYEKL. This CDR3 comprises 15 residues. CDR3 residues: CASSQVQSSGNTIYF. DNA of the CDR3: TGCGCCAGCAGCCAAGTGCAGTCCTCTGGAAACACCATATATTTT.